This T cell receptor beta chain was sequenced for a study of blood T cell repertoires in COVID-19 (TCRdb year 2020). About the full investigation: Collaborator samples came from the United States, Italy and Spain and covered acute and convalescent phases of COVID-19. The prospective study material was composed of cDNA or gDNA derived from T cells, B-cell-depleted T cells, or PBMCs. Deeply sampled blood TCRbeta repertoires from subjects exposed to, actively infected with, or recovered from COVID-19 were included in the dataset. The repertoires were made available in a free public database intended to serve as a resource for research on the immune response to SARS-CoV-2. The samples were drawn from the first 160 participants of the ongoing ImmuneRACE study and from 1,200 or so subjects provided by 6 global collaborators. Sample metadata almost always included a de-identified subject ID, COVID-19 status, age in years and sex. Where HLA class I and class II types were available, the types were taken from metadata supplied by the sample provider, not from assay-based typing. Overall study results and their limits: How much clinical and demographic metadata was included differed by source and by participant, and the metadata was provided uncurated.

The junction shows trimming of 6 bases on V and 1 base on J, plus 13 bases between the germline ends. From a lookup of the germline V gene, CDR1 and CDR2 are KGHSH and LQKENI. CDR3 length: 15 amino acids, cysteine to phenylalanine. The CDR3 DNA has 45 bases and is translated from base 1. As concerns this clone: No cognate antigen has been identified for it. It has no much larger one-base neighbor in the sample; base qualities were not kept.

Whole blood was collected in K2EDTA tubes by collaborating institutions according to the institutions' own protocols. For TCRbeta analysis, collaborators shipped samples in one of three forms: frozen whole blood, isolated PBMCs, or DNA extracted from either of those sample types. The immunoSEQ Assay, a bias-controlled multiplex PCR, was used to amplify TCRbeta CDR3 regions from genomic DNA. As for how the authors treated the data: Nucleated cell counts per sample were estimated from amplification of reference gene primers within the assay. Sequence reads were collapsed and filtered to measure the absolute abundance of every unique TCRbeta CDR3 rearrangement. For each sample, productive Simpson clonality was calculated as the square root of Simpson's diversity index across productive rearrangements. TCRdb carries this immuneACCESS record with in-frame sequences only. Its versions omit some clonotypes, under half of them owing to an unresolved V gene in the studies checked, with the rest unexplained. V, J and clone size were drawn from that table, and D and trimming were deduced from the DNA. The sample table lists 30,000 to 40,000 clones, approximately 71% of them with a count of one. Roughly 14% of the sample goes to the ten largest clones.

The source is a man older than 75 with active or convalescent COVID-19. Sequenced sample: peripheral blood. The rearranged segments are TRBV18 and TRBJ1-5; tentative D gene TRBD1, with 5 bases matching. For the CDR3, the sequence is CASSLDSVSNQPQHF. The nucleotide sequence reads TGTGCCAGCTCGCTAGACAGCGTCAGCAATCAGCCCCAGCATTTT.